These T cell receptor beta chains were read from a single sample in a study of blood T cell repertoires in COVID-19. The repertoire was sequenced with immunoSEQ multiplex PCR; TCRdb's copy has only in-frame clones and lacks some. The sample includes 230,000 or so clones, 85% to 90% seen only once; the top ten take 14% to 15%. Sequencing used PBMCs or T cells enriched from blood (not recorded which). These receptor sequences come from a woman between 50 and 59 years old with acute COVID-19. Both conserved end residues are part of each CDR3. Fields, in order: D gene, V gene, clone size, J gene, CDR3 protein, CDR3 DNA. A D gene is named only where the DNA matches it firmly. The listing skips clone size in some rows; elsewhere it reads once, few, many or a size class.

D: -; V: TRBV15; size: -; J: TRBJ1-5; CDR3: CATSRDRRGDQPQHF; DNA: TGTGCCACCAGCAGAGATCGGCGGGGCGATCAGCCCCAGCATTTT
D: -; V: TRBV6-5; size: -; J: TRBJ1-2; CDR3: CASKTGNYGYTF; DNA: TGTGCCAGTAAGACAGGCAACTATGGCTACACCTTC
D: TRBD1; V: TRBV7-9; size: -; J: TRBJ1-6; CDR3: CASSLVSGTGSLHF; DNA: TGTGCCAGCAGCTTAGTATCTGGGACAGGGTCCCTCCACTTT
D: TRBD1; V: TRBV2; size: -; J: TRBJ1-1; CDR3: CASRRTGGFTEAFF; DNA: TGTGCCAGCAGGCGGACAGGGGGCTTCACTGAAGCTTTCTTT
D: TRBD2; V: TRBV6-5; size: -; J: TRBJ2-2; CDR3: CASSTSGGSGELFF; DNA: TGTGCCAGCAGCACGAGCGGGGGCAGCGGGGAGCTGTTTTTT
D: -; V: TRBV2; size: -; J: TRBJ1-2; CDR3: CASSEFISLRNGYTF; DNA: TGTGCCAGCAGTGAATTCATTAGCCTACGCAATGGCTACACCTTC
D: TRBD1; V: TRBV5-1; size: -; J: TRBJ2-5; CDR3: CASSMTGGKTQYF; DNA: TGCGCCAGCAGCATGACAGGGGGGAAGACCCAGTACTTC
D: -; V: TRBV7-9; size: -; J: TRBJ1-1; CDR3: CASSPTSMSTEAFF; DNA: TGTGCCAGCAGCCCAACCTCTATGAGCACTGAAGCTTTCTTT
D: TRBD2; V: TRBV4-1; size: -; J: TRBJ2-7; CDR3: CASSPTSLTYEQYF; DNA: TGCGCCAGCAGCCCGACTAGCCTCACCTACGAGCAGTACTTC
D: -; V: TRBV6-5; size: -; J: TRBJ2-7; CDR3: CASIFNPTYYEQYF; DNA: TGTGCCAGCATCTTCAATCCGACTTATTACGAGCAGTACTTC
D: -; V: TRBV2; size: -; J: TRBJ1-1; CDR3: CASSDPNIPDRTRAEAFF; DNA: TGTGCCAGCAGTGATCCCAATATCCCCGACCGTACCAGGGCTGAAGCTTTCTTT
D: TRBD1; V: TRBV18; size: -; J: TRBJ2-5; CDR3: CASSPWTGSQETQYF; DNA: TGTGCCAGCTCACCGTGGACAGGGTCGCAAGAGACCCAGTACTTC
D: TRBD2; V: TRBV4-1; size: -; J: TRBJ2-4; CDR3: CASSQDMWAGVRGRAKNIQYF; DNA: TGCGCCAGCAGCCAAGATATGTGGGCGGGAGTAAGGGGCCGTGCCAAAAACATTCAGTACTTC
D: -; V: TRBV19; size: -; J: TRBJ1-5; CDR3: CASRYIDSSNQPQHF; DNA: TGTGCCAGTAGATATATCGACTCTAGCAATCAGCCCCAGCATTTT
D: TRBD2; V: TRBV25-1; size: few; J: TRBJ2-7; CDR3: CASRTSALWDEQYF; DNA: TGTGCCAGCAGAACTAGCGCACTTTGGGACGAGCAGTACTTC
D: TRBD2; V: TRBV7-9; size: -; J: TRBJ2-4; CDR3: CASSFTSAKNIQYF; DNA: TGTGCCAGCAGCTTCACTAGCGCTAAAAACATTCAGTACTTC
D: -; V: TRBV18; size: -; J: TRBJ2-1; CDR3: CASSLSVAGPGNEQFF; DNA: TGTGCCAGCTCCTTAAGCGTGGCGGGGCCGGGGAATGAGCAGTTCTTC
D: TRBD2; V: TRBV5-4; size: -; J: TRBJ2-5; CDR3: CASSGGAGEDLSETQYF; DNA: TGTGCCAGCAGCGGGGGAGCGGGAGAAGACCTAAGCGAGACCCAGTACTTC
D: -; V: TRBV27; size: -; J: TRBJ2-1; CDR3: CASSPPGPRSPYNEQFF; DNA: TGTGCCAGCAGTCCACCCGGTCCGAGGAGCCCCTACAATGAGCAGTTCTTC
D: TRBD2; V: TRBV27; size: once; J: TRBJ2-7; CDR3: CASSPGTRTYEQYF; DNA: TGTGCCAGCAGTCCCGGGACTAGAACCTACGAGCAGTACTTC
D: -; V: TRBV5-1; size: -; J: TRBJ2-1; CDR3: CASSDIYNEQFF; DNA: TGCGCCAGCAGCGACATCTACAATGAGCAGTTCTTC
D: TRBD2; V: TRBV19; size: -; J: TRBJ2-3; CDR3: CASTLPSGSRTDTQYF; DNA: TGTGCCAGTACTTTGCCGAGCGGGAGTAGGACAGATACGCAGTATTTT
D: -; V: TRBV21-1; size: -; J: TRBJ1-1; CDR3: CASSNTGLWRRCTEAFF; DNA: TGTGCCAGCAGCAATACAGGTTTATGGAGAAGGTGCACTGAAGCTTTCTTT
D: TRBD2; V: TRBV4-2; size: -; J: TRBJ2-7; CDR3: CASSVAGGSGYEQYF; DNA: TGTGCCAGCAGCGTAGCGGGGGGGTCCGGTTACGAGCAGTACTTC
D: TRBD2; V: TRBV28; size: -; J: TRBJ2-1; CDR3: CASETSGLDNEQFF; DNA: TGTGCCAGCGAGACCTCGGGACTAGATAATGAGCAGTTCTTC
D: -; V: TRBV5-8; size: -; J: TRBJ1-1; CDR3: CASSYGTTVAFF; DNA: TGTGCCAGCAGCTATGGAACGACTGTAGCTTTCTTT
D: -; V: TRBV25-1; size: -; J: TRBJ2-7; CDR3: CASSELENYEQYF; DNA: TGTGCCAGCAGTGAATTGGAGAACTACGAGCAGTACTTC
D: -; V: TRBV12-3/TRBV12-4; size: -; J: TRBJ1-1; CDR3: CASSENRAKAFF; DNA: TGTGCCAGCAGCGAAAACAGGGCTAAAGCTTTCTTT
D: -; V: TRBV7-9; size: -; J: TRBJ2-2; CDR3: CASSLSRELFF; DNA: TGTGCCAGCAGCTTATCTCGGGAGCTGTTTTTT
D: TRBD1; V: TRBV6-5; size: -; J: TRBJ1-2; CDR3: CASSLRTGVWSGYTF; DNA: TGTGCCAGCAGTTTGAGGACAGGGGTTTGGAGTGGCTACACCTTC
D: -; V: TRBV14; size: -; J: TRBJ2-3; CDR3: CASSLGSSTDTQYF; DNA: TGTGCCAGCAGCCTAGGGAGCAGCACAGATACGCAGTATTTT
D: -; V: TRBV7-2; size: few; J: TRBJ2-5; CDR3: CASSSSSQGETQYF; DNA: TGTGCCAGCAGCTCCAGCTCCCAGGGGGAGACCCAGTACTTC